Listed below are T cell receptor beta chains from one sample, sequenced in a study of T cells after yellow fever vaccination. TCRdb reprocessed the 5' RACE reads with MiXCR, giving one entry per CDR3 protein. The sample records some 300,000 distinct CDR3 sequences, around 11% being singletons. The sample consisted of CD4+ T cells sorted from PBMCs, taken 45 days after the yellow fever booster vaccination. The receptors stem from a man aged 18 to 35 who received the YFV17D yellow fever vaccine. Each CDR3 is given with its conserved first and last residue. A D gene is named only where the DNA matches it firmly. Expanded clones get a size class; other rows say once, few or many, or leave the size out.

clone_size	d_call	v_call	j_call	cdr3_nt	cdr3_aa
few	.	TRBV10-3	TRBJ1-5	TGTGCCATCAGTGCTGGGAGCAATCAGCCCCAGCATTTT	CAISAGSNQPQHF
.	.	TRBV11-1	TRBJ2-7	TGTGCCAGCAGCCCAGACCCCTCAAACTCCTACGAGCAGTACTTC	CASSPDPSNSYEQYF
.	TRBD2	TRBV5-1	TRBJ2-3	TGCGCCAGCAGCATCACTAGCGGGGGCCGAGATACGCAGTATTTT	CASSITSGGRDTQYF
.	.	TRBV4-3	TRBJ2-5	TGCGCCAGCAGCCCGCGCGAGCTGCCAGACTTC	CASSPRELPDF
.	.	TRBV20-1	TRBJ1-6	TGCAGTGCTAGGTGGACAGCGAATTCACCCCTCCACTTT	CSARWTANSPLHF
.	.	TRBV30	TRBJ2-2	TGTGCCTGGAGTGTACTATCCGGGGAGCTGTTTTTT	CAWSVLSGELFF
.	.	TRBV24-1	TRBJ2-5	TGTGCCACCAGTAAGGCGGACCAAGAGACCCAGTACTTC	CATSKADQETQYF
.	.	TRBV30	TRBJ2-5	TGTGCCTGGAGTGAACAGGGACGGAGGGAGACCCAGTACTTC	CAWSEQGRRETQYF
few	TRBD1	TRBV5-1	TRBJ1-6	TGCGCCAGCAGCCCGGTGGGGACAGGATCCTCCTATAATTCACCCCTCCACTTT	CASSPVGTGSSYNSPLHF
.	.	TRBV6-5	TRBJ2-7	TGTGCCAGCAGTTACTCGGTTAGCGAACTTTACGAGCAGTACTTC	CASSYSVSELYEQYF
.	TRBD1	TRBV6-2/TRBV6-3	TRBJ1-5	TGTGCCAGCAGCAGGGGGGGGATGAGCAATCAGCCCCAGCATTTT	CASSRGGMSNQPQHF
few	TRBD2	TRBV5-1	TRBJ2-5	TGCGCCAGCAGGGCGGGAGTTCTCCAAGAGACCCAGTACTTC	CASRAGVLQETQYF
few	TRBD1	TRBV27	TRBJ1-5	TGTGCCAGCAGTACCAGGGGGCCCACCAATACTTATAGCAATCAGCCCCAGCATTTT	CASSTRGPTNTYSNQPQHF
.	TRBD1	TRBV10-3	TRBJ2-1	TGTGCCGCCAGCCTGGGGGGGACAGGGAGCGGGTTAAGAAATGAGCAGTTCTTC	CAASLGGTGSGLRNEQFF
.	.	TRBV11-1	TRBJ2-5	TGTGCCAGCAGCTTAGGGGGGCGAGCCCAAGAGACCCAGTACTTC	CASSLGGRAQETQYF
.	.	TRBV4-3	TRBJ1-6	TGCGCCAGCAGCCAAGGGGGGGTCCCCCCATATTCACCCCTCCACTTT	CASSQGGVPPYSPLHF
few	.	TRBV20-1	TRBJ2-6	TGCAGTGCTGGCGGGACTCCCCGCTCTGGGGCCAACGTCCTGACTTTC	CSAGGTPRSGANVLTF
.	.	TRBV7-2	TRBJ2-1	TGTGCCAGCAGCCCGATGGGGGTGATAAATGAGCAGTTCTTC	CASSPMGVINEQFF
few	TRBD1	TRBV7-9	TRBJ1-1	TGTGCCAGCAGCTTAGCGGGACAGGGCGCTGAAGCTTTCTTT	CASSLAGQGAEAFF
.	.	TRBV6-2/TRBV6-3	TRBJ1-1	TGTGCCAGTCTTAAGTACACTGAAGCTTTCTTT	CASLKYTEAFF
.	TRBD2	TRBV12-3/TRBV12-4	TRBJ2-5	TGTGCCAGCAGTTTAGGGTTGGTAGCGGGGTCGCACCGCCAAGAGACCCAGTACTTC	CASSLGLVAGSHRQETQYF
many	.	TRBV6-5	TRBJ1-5	TGTGCCAGCAGGAGCAACTACAGGGCGGATCAGCCCCAGCATTTT	CASRSNYRADQPQHF
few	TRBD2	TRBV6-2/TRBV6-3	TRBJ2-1	TGTGCCAGCAGTTACTCATTAGCGGGCAACAATGAGCAGTTCTTC	CASSYSLAGNNEQFF
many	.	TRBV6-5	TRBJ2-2	TGTGCCAGCAGGTACAACCCAGCGCCCGGGGAGCTGTTTTTT	CASRYNPAPGELFF
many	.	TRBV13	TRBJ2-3	TGTGCCAGCAGCTCCGGGGGAGAAGATACGCAGTATTTT	CASSSGGEDTQYF
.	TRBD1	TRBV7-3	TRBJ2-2	TGTGCCAGCAGCTTAACCCCGGGACAGGGGGCCGGGGAGCTGTTTTTT	CASSLTPGQGAGELFF
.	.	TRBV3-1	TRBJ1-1	TGTGCCAGCAGCCAGAATGCGGGGGACACTGAAGCTTTCTTT	CASSQNAGDTEAFF
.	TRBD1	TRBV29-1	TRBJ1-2	TGCAGCGTGACGACAGGGGCGAATACTAACTATGGCTACACCTTC	CSVTTGANTNYGYTF
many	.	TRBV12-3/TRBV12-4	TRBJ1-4	TGTGCCAGCAGCCCCATATCCGACACGGAAAAACTGTTTTTT	CASSPISDTEKLFF
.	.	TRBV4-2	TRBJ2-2	TGTGCCAGCAGCCAAGCTGACACCGGGGAGCTGTTTTTT	CASSQADTGELFF
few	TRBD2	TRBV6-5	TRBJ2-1	TGTGCCAGCAGTCGAACCCTAGCGGGAAACTCCTACAATGAGCAGTTCTTC	CASSRTLAGNSYNEQFF
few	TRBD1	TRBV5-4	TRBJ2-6	TGTGCCAGCAGCATGACAGGGTTCGGGGCCAACGTCCTGACTTTC	CASSMTGFGANVLTF
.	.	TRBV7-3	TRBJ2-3	TGTGCCAGCAGCTTAAAAATGAGGTCGGGCGTCACAGATACGCAGTATTTT	CASSLKMRSGVTDTQYF
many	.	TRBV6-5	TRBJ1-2	TGTGCCAGCAGGCACGGGGGTGGCTACACCTTC	CASRHGGGYTF
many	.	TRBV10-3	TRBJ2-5	TGTGCCATCAGTGAGTCGAACGGTCAAGAGACCCAGTACTTC	CAISESNGQETQYF
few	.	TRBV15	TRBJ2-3	TGTTCCTCGAGAGGGAGCGGCGCAGATACGCAGTATTTT	CSSRGSGADTQYF
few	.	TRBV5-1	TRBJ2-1	TGCGCCAGCAGCTTACTCACGACTGACAATGAGCAGTTCTTC	CASSLLTTDNEQFF
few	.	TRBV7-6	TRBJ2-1	TGTGCCAGCAGCTTAGAGGGGAGCCCTAAGTCGTTATATCAGTTCTTC	CASSLEGSPKSLYQFF
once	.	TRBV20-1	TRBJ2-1	TGCAGTGCTAGTGATCAGGTTTACAATGAGCAGTTCTTC	CSASDQVYNEQFF
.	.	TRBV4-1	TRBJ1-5	TGCGCCAGCAGCCAACCCCCCGCTGGCAATCAGCCCCAGCATTTT	CASSQPPAGNQPQHF
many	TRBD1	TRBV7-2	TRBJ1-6	TGTGCCAGCAGCCAGGGACAGGGGCGAACCTCACCCCTCCACTTT	CASSQGQGRTSPLHF
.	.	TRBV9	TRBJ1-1	TGTGCCAGCAGCGTAGATCTCGAAGGTGACACTGAAGCTTTCTTT	CASSVDLEGDTEAFF
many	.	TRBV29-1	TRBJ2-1	TGCAGCGTTGAAGGGGCAGCTACTTGGCCCTACAATGAGCAGTTCTTC	CSVEGAATWPYNEQFF
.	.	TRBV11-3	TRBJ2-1	TGTGCCAGCAGCTTAGTCAGCTTAAGGACGCAGGAAGGAGTAAATGAGCAGTTCTTC	CASSLVSLRTQEGVNEQFF
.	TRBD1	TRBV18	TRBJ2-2	TGTGCCAGCTCACCATCCGGGACAGGGATCACCGGGGAGCTGTTTTTT	CASSPSGTGITGELFF
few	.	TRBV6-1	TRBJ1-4	TGTGCCAGCAGTGAATGGGGCAGGGAAGGCGAAAAACTGTTTTTT	CASSEWGREGEKLFF
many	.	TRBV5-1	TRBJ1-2	TGCGCCAGCAGCTTGGAACAGAACTATGGCTACACCTTC	CASSLEQNYGYTF
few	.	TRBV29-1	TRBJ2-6	TGCAGCGTTGGCCAGGCTGGGGCCAACGTCCTGACTTTC	CSVGQAGANVLTF
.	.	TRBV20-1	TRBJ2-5	TGCAGTGCTAGAGATCGTTTGGGGAATCAAGAGACCCAGTACTTC	CSARDRLGNQETQYF
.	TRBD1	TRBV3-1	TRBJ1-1	TGTGCCAGCAGCCCCGGGACAGCTGCCACCATGAACACTGAAGCTTTCTTT	CASSPGTAATMNTEAFF
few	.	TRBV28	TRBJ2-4	TGTGCCAGCAGCTCCCTAAACATTCAGTACTTC	CASSSLNIQYF
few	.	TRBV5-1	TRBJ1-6	TGCGCCAGCAGCTTTGGGGCGGGAGACAATTCACCCCTCCACTTT	CASSFGAGDNSPLHF
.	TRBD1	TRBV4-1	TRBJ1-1	TGCGCCAGCAGCCAAGAAGGGGGCAGGGTCAACACTGAAGCTTTCTTT	CASSQEGGRVNTEAFF
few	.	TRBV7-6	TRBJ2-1	TGTGCCAGCAGCGTATTTGGGCGCTACAATGAGCAGTTCTTC	CASSVFGRYNEQFF
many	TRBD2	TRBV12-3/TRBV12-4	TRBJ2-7	TGTGCCAGCAGTCCCTCTAGCGGGGGCAATCCCTACGAGCAGTACTTC	CASSPSSGGNPYEQYF